A single sample gave rise to the 26 T cell receptor beta chains below, sequenced in a study of blood T cell repertoires in COVID-19 (dated by TCRdb to 2020 to 2021). Library generation was performed with the immunoSEQ multiplex PCR assay. TCRdb took over this immuneACCESS table, retaining in-frame rearrangements with V and J assigned. Such tables are incomplete; in checked studies, under half of the missing clones stem from an unresolved V gene, and the remainder is unexplained. Present in this sample are 200,000 to 250,000 clones, around 80% of which were seen just once. The ten largest clonotypes hold 1.8% of the sample. Sequenced sample: PBMCs or T cells enriched from blood (not recorded which). The receptors come from a man between 60 and 75 years old who had recovered from COVID-19.

In the case of this clone: Its ends do not fully match the called genes, so a read error is possible. The rearrangement links TRBV11-3 to TRBJ1-1; tentative D call: TRBD1 (5 bases). Germline lookup yields CDR1 SGHNT and CDR2 YENEEA. This CDR3 region has 15 residues. CDR3 coding DNA: TGTGCCAGCAGCCTAGATACTACAGGGAACACTGAAGCTTTCTTT. Residues: CASSLDTTGNTEAFF. The full variable domain, rest sourced from reference TRBV11-3 and TRBJ1-1, is EAGVVQSPRYKIIEKKQPVAFWCNPISGHNTLYWYLQNLGQGPELLIRYENEEAVDDSQLPKDRFSAERLKGVDSTLKIQPAELGDSAVYLCASSLDTTGNTEAFFGQGTRLTVV.

The chain couples TRBV18 to TRBJ2-1, with 11 bases aligning to TRBD2. In germline, CDR1 is KGHSH, CDR2 LQKENI. V gave up 3 bases and J gave up 4 bases; unmatched junction bases: 11. The CDR3 is 18 amino acids. CDR3 nucleotide sequence: TGTGCCAGCTCACCTACACGCCAGGGACTAGCGGCTTACAATGAGCAGTTCTTC. As protein: CASSPTRQGLAAYNEQFF.

The chain joins TRBV9 to TRBJ2-2, with D tentatively TRBD2 (7 bases). V dropped 4 bases and J dropped 4 bases, with 20 bases sitting between them. The germline gives CDR1 SGDLS, CDR2 YYNGEE. CDR3 size: 17 residues. CDR3 coding DNA: TGTGCCAGCAGCCCCCTCCCTGGGGGGGCGGTCACCGGGGAGCTGTTTTTT. Its translation: CASSPLPGGAVTGELFF.

This clone turned up a few times. The V call is TRBV24-1, the J call TRBJ2-3; 7 nucleotides agree with TRBD1. Per germline, CDR1 KGHDR and CDR2 SFDVKD. The CDR3 length is 16 residues. Trimming took 4 bases from V and 0 from J; bases not matched to a gene: 6. CDR3 DNA sequence: TGTGCCACCAGTGACTACGGGACAGCTAGCACAGATACGCAGTATTTT. This sequence encodes CATSDYGTASTDTQYF.

Turning to this clone: The same CDR3 is also encoded by other DNA sequences in this sample. The chain joins TRBV19 to TRBJ1-5, with 9 bases fitting TRBD1. The CDR3 runs 14 residues. V dropped 6 bases and J dropped 6; count of bases not matched to a gene: 6. Per germline, CDR1 LNHDA and CDR2 SQIVND (reference sequence). CDR3 nucleotides: TGTGCCAGTAGACTACAGGGGGCAGGTCAGCCCCAGCATTTT. Translating gives CASRLQGAGQPQHF.

The chain joins TRBV12-3 or TRBV12-4 to TRBJ1-5; D remains unclear. The CDR3 has 13 residues. V dropped 5 bases and J dropped 3 bases, with 8 bases sitting between them. The CDR3 reads CASSRALNQPQHF. The CDR3 DNA follows: TGTGCCAGCAGTCGCGCCCTCAATCAGCCCCAGCATTTT.

This clone came up a few times. Other DNA sequences from this sample encode an identical CDR3 as well. The chain's CDR3 is CASSWSGYEQYF. In DNA, the CDR3 is TGTGCCAGCAGTTGGAGTGGCTACGAGCAGTACTTC. The rearrangement uses TRBV6-2 or TRBV6-3 and TRBJ2-7; no clear D gene. V was cut by 4 bases and J by 3 bases, with 7 bases left in between. Germline V lookup: CDR1 MNHEY, CDR2 SVGEGT. CDR3 length: 12 amino acids.

This chain uses TRBV6-5 with TRBJ1-1; 7 positions agree with TRBD1. Germline CDR1 and CDR2: MNHEY and SVGAGI. V was clipped by 5 bases and J by 5 bases; unmatched bases: 8. The CDR3 is made up of 14 amino acids. In DNA, the CDR3 is TGTGCCAGCAGTCGACCGACAGGGAGTACTGAAGCTTTCTTT. This encodes CASSRPTGSTEAFF.

The rearrangement links TRBV6-1 to TRBJ1-6; possibly TRBD1 for D (6 bases). This CDR3 is built from 16 residues. The V end lost 2 bases, the J end lost 8 bases, and 16 bases lay between the germline ends. Germline assignment: CDR1 MNHNS and CDR2 SASEGT. CDR3 sequence reads: CASSEFLGHNYSPLHF. The CDR3 DNA reads TGTGCCAGCAGTGAATTCTTGGGACACAACTATTCACCCCTCCACTTT.

The chain uses TRBV11-2 and TRBJ1-2, with D perhaps TRBD1 (6 bases). Trimming took off 5 bases at V and 3 bases at J, with 10 bases between the two ends. The germline gives CDR1 SGHAT, CDR2 FQNNGV. This CDR3 has 13 amino acids. CDR3 in DNA: TGTGCCAGCAGCGTAGGGGGAGACTATGGCTACACCTTC. This codes for CASSVGGDYGYTF.

The V gene is TRBV5-8, the J gene TRBJ1-1, with D unclear. The V and J ends lost 0 bases and 3 bases respectively, with 15 bases between them. The CDR3 has 16 amino acids. Germline V gene sequence: CDR1 SGHTS, CDR2 YDEGEE. CDR3 bases: TGTGCCAGCAGCTTGGGGGCCAGAGGGCGGGACACTGAAGCTTTCTTT. Its protein product is CASSLGARGRDTEAFF. Complete variable domain (other parts from reference TRBV5-8 and TRBJ1-1): EAGVTQSPTHLIKTRGQQATLRCSPISGHTSVYWYQQALGLGLQFLLWYDEGEERNRGNFPPRFSGRQFPNYSSELNVNALELEDSALYLCASSLGARGRDTEAFFGQGTRLTVV.

This chain uses TRBV15 with TRBJ1-2; the D gene is possibly TRBD1 (6 bases). The V gene lost 0 bases and the J gene lost 5 bases, with 22 bases spanning the gap. The CDR3 has 18 residues. Looked up from germline, CDR1 is LNHNV and CDR2 is YYDKDF (reference sequence). This CDR3 reads CATSRDRVQGIVNYGYTF. The DNA for the CDR3 is TGTGCCACCAGCAGAGATCGGGTACAGGGTATAGTGAATTATGGCTACACCTTC.

This sequence joins TRBV7-9 and TRBJ2-7; D unclear. Germline lookup yields CDR1 SEHNR and CDR2 FQNEAQ (reference sequence). The CDR3 sequence is 14 residues long. The germline V and J ends were trimmed by 2 bases and 4 bases, with 12 bases remaining between them. CDR3 nucleotides: TGTGCCAGCAGCTTATTGTCGGGTTGGTACGAGCAGTACTTC. Its translation is CASSLLSGWYEQYF.

V usage is TRBV27 and J usage is TRBJ1-1; D gene ambiguous. The CDR3 totals 13 residues. The V gene lost 6 bases and the J gene lost 3 bases, with 11 bases spanning the gap. Germline V gene sequence: CDR1 MNHEY, CDR2 SMNVEV (reference sequence). CDR3 sequence (DNA): TGTGCCAGCAGGGGAGGGTCGGACACTGAAGCTTTCTTT. It codes for CASRGGSDTEAFF.

This chain joins TRBV2 and TRBJ2-2; 7 bases map to TRBD1. Trimming removed 9 bases from V and 1 base from J; junction bases left unmatched: 8. This CDR3 is built from 15 residues. Germline CDR1 is SNHLY and CDR2 is FYNNEI. CDR3 region: CASVRTGKNTGELFF. DNA for the CDR3: TGTGCCAGTGTTCGGACAGGCAAGAACACCGGGGAGCTGTTTTTT.

The chain carries TRBV5-6 and TRBJ1-5, with 8 bases that match TRBD1. The length of the CDR3 is 15 residues. Germline trimming cut 4 bases from V and 5 bases from J; bases unmatched to any gene: 8. The germline V gene encodes CDR1 SGHDT and CDR2 YYEEEE. The CDR3 sequence is CASSKRQGFDQPQHF. The CDR3 coding sequence is TGTGCCAGCAGCAAACGACAGGGGTTTGATCAGCCCCAGCATTTT.

V usage is TRBV19 and J usage is TRBJ1-3; 10 bases fit TRBD1. Per germline, CDR1 LNHDA and CDR2 SQIVND (reference sequence). The CDR3 runs 17 residues. The ends lost 4 bases at V and 0 bases at J; junction bases unmatched: 6. This CDR3 is CASSSRTGGNSGNTIYF. The CDR3, as DNA: TGTGCCAGTAGTAGCCGGACAGGGGGAAACTCTGGAAACACCATATATTTT.

The chain recombines TRBV2 with TRBJ2-3; 7 positions match TRBD2. Looked up from germline, CDR1 is SNHLY and CDR2 is FYNNEI. CDR3 length: 15 amino acids. V lost 7 bases, J lost 3 bases, and 10 bases stayed unmatched. The CDR3 sequence: CASKWGGLGTDTQYF. The CDR3 coding sequence is TGTGCCAGCAAATGGGGGGGGTTGGGGACAGATACGCAGTATTTT.

V and J are TRBV7-2 and TRBJ1-5, with TRBD1 matching 8 bases. This CDR3 has 17 amino acids. CDR1 and CDR2 from the germline V gene are SGHTA and FQGNSA. With V trimmed by 4 bases and J by 2 bases, 10 bases remained unmatched. In DNA, the CDR3 is TGTGCCAGCAGCTCGCGCGTACAGGGGGAGGGCAATCAGCCCCAGCATTTT. The encoded protein is CASSSRVQGEGNQPQHF.

V and J are TRBV11-3 and TRBJ1-1; 12 bases are a match to TRBD1. This CDR3 has 15 amino acids. Germline V gene data show CDR1 as SGHNT and CDR2 as YENEEA. With V trimmed by 5 bases and J by 4 bases, 5 bases remained unmatched. The CDR3 DNA reads TGTGCCAGCAGCCCCGGGACAGGGGGCTTCACTGAAGCTTTCTTT. It is translated as CASSPGTGGFTEAFF. The full variable domain, in which reference TRBV11-3 and TRBJ1-1 provide the parts outside the CDR3, is EAGVVQSPRYKIIEKKQPVAFWCNPISGHNTLYWYLQNLGQGPELLIRYENEEAVDDSQLPKDRFSAERLKGVDSTLKIQPAELGDSAVYLCASSPGTGGFTEAFFGQGTRLTVV.

This rearrangement joins TRBV20-1 to TRBJ1-1; TRBD1 matches 8 bases. The CDR3 consists of 11 residues. In germline, CDR1 is DFQATT, CDR2 SNEGSKA (reference sequence). This CDR3 reads CRTGGGTEAFF. CDR3 in DNA: TGCAGAACAGGGGGTGGGACTGAAGCTTTCTTT.

Turning to this clone: Other DNA sequences from this sample encode an identical CDR3 as well. V usage is TRBV4-3 and J usage is TRBJ2-7, with TRBD1 matching over 10 bases. The trim removed 3 bases at V and 4 bases at J, leaving 0 bases unmatched. The germline gives CDR1 LGHNA, CDR2 YSLEER. There are 13 residues in the CDR3. The DNA for the CDR3 is TGCGCCAGCAGCCAGGACAGGGGGTACGAGCAGTACTTC. It encodes CASSQDRGYEQYF.

In DNA, the CDR3 is TGTGCCAGCAGCTTAGGTACAGGGTACTACAATGAGCAGTTCTTC. It translates to CASSLGTGYYNEQFF. V and J are TRBV7-2 and TRBJ2-1, with D perhaps TRBD1 (6 bases). V was shortened by 1 base and J by 3 bases, with 10 bases between the two germline ends. Per germline, CDR1 SGHTA and CDR2 FQGNSA. The CDR3 length is 15 residues.

V and J are TRBV5-6 and TRBJ2-7, with D possibly TRBD1 on 6 matching bases. The CDR3 runs 16 residues. Looked up from germline, CDR1 is SGHDT and CDR2 is YYEEEE. V lost 4 bases and J lost 3, with 20 bases in between. The CDR3 sequence: CASSPRRTVTYYEQYF. In nucleotides, the CDR3 is TGTGCCAGCAGCCCAAGAAGGACAGTTACTTACTACGAGCAGTACTTC.

Comments on this clone: A much larger clone lies a single base off, so this may be a read error. The chain couples TRBV13 to TRBJ1-1, with D perhaps matching TRBD1 (5 bases). CDR1 and CDR2 (germline): PRHDT, FYEKMQ (reference sequence). The germline V and J ends were trimmed by 5 bases and 1 base, with 8 bases remaining between them. The CDR3 runs to 13 residues. The DNA of the CDR3 is TGTGCCAGCAGCCAACAGGAGAACACTGAAGCTTTCTTT. The encoded protein is CASSQQENTEAFF. Filled out from reference TRBV13 and TRBJ1-1, the complete variable domain reads AAGVIQSPRHLIKEKRETATLKCYPIPRHDTVYWYQQGPGQDPQFLISFYEKMQSDKGSIPDRFSAQQFSDYHSELNMSSLELGDSALYFCASSQQENTEAFFGQGTRLTVV.

The CDR3 region has the DNA TGTGCCAGCAGCCAAGGACAGGGGGGAGGCGAGCAGTACTTC. Its protein is CASSQGQGGGEQYF. This chain uses TRBV3-1 (or the pseudogene TRBV3-2) with TRBJ2-7, with TRBD1 matching over 9 bases. V was pared by 1 base and J by 6 bases, with 4 bases of the junction left unmatched. This CDR3 has 14 residues. Germline V CDR1 and CDR2: LGHDT, YNNKEL (reference sequence).